This T cell receptor beta chain stems from a study of neurological immune-mediated disorders. Study conclusions and caveats: Private repertoires in all groups were suggested by the finding that expanded clones across subjects shared no CDR3 amino acid sequences.

At least ten counts were recorded for this clonotype. Its antigen is unknown. Sample time point: longitudinal time-point 2. The cDNA was produced through 5'RACE with 10-nucleotide random UMIs. TCRdb passed the 5' RACE reads through MiXCR, listing each CDR3 protein once. This table holds about 90,000 distinct CDR3 sequences, under 15% found once. The receptor's source is a female donor with HTLV-1-associated myelopathy (HAM/TSP). The sequencing input was PBMCs.

CDR3 in amino acids: CASSLGTGYNSYEQYF. CDR3 bases: TGCGCCAGCAGCTTGGGGACAGGGTATAATTCCTACGAGCAGTACTTC. The chain couples TRBV5-1 to TRBJ2-7; 8 nucleotides agree with TRBD1. Germline V lookup: CDR1 SGHRS, CDR2 YFSETQ. V trimming: 0 bases; J trimming: 1 base; junction bases outside the gene matches: 6. CDR3 length: 16 residues.